Detailed here is one T cell receptor (beta chain). Its target is unknown. This sample is part of a study of cytomegalovirus exposure and HLA in healthy donors. The donors were members of the validation cohort comprising over a hundred subjects, separate from the approximately 670-subject first cohort. The table came from immunoSEQ multiplex PCR; TCRdb's copy has only in-frame clones and leaves some out. In the table there are some 260,000 clones, about 90% of which are singletons. Study-level points and caveats: Whilst most TCR sequences proved rare, a subset of public TCRs occurred across many donors.

Trimming removed 0 bases at V and 4 bases at J, with 14 bases between. Germline-derived CDR1 and CDR2 are SGDLS and YYNGEE. The CDR3 has 15 residues. Specimen: PBMCs. This TCR derives from a woman in her 30s in good health and CMV-seronegative. The chain combines TRBV9 with TRBJ2-7, with a possible D match to TRBD2 (5 bases). CDR3 coding DNA: TGTGCCAGCAGCGTAGATGGTAGCGTGGGTTACGAGCAGTACTTC. Translation: CASSVDGSVGYEQYF.